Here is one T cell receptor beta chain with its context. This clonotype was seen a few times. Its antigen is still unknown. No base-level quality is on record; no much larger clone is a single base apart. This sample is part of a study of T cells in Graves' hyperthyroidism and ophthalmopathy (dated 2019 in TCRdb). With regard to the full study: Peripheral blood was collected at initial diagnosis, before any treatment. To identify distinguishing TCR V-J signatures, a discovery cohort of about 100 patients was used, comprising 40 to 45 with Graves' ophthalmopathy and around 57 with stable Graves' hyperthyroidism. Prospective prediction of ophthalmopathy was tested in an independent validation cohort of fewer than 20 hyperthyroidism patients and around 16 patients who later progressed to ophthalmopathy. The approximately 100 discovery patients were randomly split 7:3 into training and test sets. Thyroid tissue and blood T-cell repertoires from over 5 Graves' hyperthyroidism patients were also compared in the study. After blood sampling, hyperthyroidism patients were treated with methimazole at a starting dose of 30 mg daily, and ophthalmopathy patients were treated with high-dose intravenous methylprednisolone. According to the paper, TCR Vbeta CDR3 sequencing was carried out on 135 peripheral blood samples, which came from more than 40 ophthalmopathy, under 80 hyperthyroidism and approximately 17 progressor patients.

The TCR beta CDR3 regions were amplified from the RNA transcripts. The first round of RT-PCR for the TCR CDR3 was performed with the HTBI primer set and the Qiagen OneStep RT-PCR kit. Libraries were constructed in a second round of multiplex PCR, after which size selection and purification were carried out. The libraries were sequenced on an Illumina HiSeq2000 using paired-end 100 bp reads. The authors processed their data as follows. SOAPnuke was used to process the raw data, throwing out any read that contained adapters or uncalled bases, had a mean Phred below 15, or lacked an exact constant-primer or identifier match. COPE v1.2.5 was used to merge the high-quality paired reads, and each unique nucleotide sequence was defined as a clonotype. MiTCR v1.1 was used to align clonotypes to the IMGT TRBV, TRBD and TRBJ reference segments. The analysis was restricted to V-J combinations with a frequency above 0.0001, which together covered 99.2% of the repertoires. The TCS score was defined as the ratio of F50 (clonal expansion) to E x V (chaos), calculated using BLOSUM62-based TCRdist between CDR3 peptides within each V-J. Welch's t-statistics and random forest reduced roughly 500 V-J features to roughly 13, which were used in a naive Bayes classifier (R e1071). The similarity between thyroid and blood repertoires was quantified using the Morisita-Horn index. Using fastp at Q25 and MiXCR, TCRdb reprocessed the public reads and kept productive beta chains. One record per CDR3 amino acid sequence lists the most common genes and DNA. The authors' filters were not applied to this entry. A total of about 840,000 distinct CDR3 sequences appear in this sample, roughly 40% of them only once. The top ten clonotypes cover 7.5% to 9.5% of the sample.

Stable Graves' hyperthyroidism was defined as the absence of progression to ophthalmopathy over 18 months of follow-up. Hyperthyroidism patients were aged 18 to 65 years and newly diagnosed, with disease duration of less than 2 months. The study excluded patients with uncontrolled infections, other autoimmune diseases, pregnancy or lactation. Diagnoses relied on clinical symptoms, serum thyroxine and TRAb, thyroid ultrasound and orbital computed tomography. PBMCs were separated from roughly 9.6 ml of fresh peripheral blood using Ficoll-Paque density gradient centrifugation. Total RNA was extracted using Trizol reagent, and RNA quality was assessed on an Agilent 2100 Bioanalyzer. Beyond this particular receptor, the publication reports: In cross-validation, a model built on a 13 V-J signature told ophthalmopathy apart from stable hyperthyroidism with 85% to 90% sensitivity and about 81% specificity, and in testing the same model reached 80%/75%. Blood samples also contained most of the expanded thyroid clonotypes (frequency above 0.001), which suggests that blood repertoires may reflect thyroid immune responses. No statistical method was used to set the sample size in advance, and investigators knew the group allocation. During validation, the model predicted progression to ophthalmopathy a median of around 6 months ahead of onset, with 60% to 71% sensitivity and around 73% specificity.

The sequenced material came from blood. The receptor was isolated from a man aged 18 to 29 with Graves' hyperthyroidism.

The CDR3 corresponds to CSVLERGAWYEQYF. The DNA reads as follows: TGCAGCGTGCTCGAGCGGGGGGCTTGGTACGAGCAGTACTTC. The rearrangement combines TRBV29-1 with TRBJ2-7; TRBD2 fits 9 bases in the junction. V has 6 bases trimmed and J has 4 bases trimmed; junction bases matching no gene number 10. CDR1 and CDR2, looked up from the germline V gene, are SQVTM and ANQGSEA. The CDR3 runs 14 residues from the cysteine to the phenylalanine. Just the 42-base CDR3 DNA is kept, in frame starting at base 1.